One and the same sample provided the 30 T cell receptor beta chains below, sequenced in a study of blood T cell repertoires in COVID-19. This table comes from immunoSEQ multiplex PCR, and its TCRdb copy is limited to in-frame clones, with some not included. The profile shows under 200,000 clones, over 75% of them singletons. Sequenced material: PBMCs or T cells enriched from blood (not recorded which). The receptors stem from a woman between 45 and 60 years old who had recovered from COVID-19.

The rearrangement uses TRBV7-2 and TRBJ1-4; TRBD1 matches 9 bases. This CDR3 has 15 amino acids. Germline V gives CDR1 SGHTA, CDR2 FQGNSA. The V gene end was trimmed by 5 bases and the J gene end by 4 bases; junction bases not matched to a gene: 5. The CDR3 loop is CASSQQGAGNEKLFF. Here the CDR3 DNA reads TGTGCCAGCAGCCAACAGGGGGCTGGTAATGAAAAACTGTTTTTT.

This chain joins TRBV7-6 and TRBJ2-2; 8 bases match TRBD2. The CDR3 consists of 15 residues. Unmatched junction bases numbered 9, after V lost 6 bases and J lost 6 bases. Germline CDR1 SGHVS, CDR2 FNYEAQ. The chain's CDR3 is CASRDRGGLAGELFF. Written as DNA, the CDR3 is TGTGCCAGCAGGGACCGGGGGGGCTTAGCCGGGGAGCTGTTTTTT.

Written as DNA, the CDR3 is TGTGCCAGCAGCCCTAAACTTCCCAAGGAGCAGTTCTTC. Its translation is CASSPKLPKEQFF. V and J are TRBV5-4 and TRBJ2-1; D gene ambiguous. The CDR3 is 13 amino acids. Germline values: CDR1 SGHNT, CDR2 YYREEE (reference sequence). Trimming cost V 4 bases and J 10 bases, with 15 bases left between them. Variable domain in full (rest from reference TRBV5-4 and TRBJ2-1): ETGVTQSPTHLIKTRGQQVTLRCSSQSGHNTVSWYQQALGQGPQFIFQYYREEENGRGNFPPRFSGLQFPNYSSELNVNALELDDSALYLCASSPKLPKEQFFGPGTRLTVL.

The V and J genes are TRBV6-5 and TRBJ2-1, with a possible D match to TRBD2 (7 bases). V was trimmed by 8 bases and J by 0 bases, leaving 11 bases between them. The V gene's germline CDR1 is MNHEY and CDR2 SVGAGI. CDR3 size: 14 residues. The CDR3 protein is CASGGANSYNEQFF. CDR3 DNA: TGTGCCAGCGGGGGGGCAAACTCCTACAATGAGCAGTTCTTC.

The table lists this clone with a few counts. The CDR3 bases are TGCGCCAGCAGCCTTGCCGGTCCTTCGTTTGGCTACACCTTC. Its translation is CASSLAGPSFGYTF. This chain uses TRBV5-1 with TRBJ1-2; no firm D call. Germline V lookup: CDR1 SGHRS, CDR2 YFSETQ. There are 14 residues in the CDR3. Trimming shortened V by 4 bases and J by 7 bases, and 17 bases separated the two germline ends.

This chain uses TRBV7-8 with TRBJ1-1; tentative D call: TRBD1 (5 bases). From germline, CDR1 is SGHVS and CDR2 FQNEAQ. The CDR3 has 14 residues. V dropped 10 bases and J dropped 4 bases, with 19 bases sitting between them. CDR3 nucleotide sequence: TGTGCCACCCGAACCCCGGGGGGGGGCACTGAAGCTTTCTTT. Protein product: CATRTPGGGTEAFF.

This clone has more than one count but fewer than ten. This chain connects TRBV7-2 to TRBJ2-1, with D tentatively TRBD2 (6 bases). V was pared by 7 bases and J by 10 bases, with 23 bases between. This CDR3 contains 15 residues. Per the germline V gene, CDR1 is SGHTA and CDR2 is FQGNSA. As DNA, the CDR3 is TGTGCCAGCATCGGTGGCACTAGCCCCGGTGGCGAGCAGTTCTTC. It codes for CASIGGTSPGGEQFF.

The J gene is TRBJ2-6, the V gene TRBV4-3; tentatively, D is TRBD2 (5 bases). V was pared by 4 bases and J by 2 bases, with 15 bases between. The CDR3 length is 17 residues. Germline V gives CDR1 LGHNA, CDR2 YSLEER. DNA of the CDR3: TGCGCCAGCAGCCCTCAGACGGGAACGGCTGGGGCCAACGTCCTGACTTTC. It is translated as CASSPQTGTAGANVLTF.

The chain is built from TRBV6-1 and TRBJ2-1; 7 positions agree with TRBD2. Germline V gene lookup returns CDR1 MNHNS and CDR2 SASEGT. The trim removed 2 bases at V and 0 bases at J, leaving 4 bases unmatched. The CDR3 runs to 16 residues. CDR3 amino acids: CASSELASGSYNEQFF. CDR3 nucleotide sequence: TGTGCCAGCAGTGAACTGGCTAGCGGCTCCTACAATGAGCAGTTCTTC.

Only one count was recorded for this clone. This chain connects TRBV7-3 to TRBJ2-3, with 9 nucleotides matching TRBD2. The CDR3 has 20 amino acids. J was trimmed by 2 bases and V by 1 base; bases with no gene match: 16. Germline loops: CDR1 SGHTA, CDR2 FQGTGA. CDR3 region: CASSLNPRGSGGSPTDTQYF. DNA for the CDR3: TGTGCCAGCAGCTTAAATCCCCGCGGTAGCGGGGGATCTCCCACAGATACGCAGTATTTT. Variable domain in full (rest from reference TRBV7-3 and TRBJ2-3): GAGVSQTPSNKVTEKGKYVELRCDPISGHTALYWYRQSLGQGPEFLIYFQGTGAADDSGLPNDRFFAVRPEGSVSTLKIQRTERGDSAVYLCASSLNPRGSGGSPTDTQYFGPGTRLTVL.

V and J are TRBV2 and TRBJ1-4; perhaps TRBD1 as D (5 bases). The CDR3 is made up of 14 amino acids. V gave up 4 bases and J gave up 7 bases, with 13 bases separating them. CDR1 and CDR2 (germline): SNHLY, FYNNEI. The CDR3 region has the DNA TGTGCCAGCAGTGTGCGGGGCGGGAGTGAAAAACTGTTTTTT. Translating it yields CASSVRGGSEKLFF.

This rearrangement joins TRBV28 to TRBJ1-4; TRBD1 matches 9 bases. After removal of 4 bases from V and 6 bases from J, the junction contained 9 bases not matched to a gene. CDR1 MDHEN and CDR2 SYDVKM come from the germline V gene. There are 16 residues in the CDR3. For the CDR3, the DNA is TGTGCCAGCAGTTCAACCCTACAGGGGGCGTATGAAAAACTGTTTTTT. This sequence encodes CASSSTLQGAYEKLFF. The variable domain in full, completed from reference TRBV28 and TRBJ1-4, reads DVKVTQSSRYLVKRTGEKVFLECVQDMDHENMFWYRQDPGLGLRLIYFSYDVKMKEKGDIPEGYSVSREKKERFSLILESASTNQTSMYLCASSSTLQGAYEKLFFGSGTQLSVL.

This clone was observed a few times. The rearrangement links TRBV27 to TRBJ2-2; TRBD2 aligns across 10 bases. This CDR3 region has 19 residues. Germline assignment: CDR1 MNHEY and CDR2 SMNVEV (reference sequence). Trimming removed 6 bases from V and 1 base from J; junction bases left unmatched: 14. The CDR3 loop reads CASRRIGASGGLNTGELFF. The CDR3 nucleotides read TGTGCCAGCAGAAGGATCGGGGCTAGCGGGGGACTGAACACCGGGGAGCTGTTTTTT.

The CDR3 loop reads CASSGQIAGNTIYF. The CDR3 coding sequence is TGTGCCAGTAGCGGGCAGATAGCAGGAAACACCATATATTTT. The V gene is TRBV2, the J gene TRBJ1-3; D is unresolved. Germline CDR1 reads SNHLY; CDR2 reads FYNNEI. This CDR3 is built from 14 residues. The V end was cut by 9 bases, the J end by 4 bases, with 16 bases between.

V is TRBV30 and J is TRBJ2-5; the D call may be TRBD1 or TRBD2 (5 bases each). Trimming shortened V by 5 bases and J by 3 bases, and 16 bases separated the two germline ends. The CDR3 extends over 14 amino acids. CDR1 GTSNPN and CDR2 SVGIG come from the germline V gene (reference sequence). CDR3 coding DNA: TGTGCCTGGGGGACGGGGTTTTCAAAAGAGACCCAGTACTTC. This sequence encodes CAWGTGFSKETQYF.

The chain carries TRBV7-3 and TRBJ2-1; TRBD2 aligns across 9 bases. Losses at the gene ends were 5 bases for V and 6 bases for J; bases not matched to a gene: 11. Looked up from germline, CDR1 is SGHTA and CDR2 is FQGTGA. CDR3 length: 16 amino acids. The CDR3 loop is CASSISGTSRGNEQFF. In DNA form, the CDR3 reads TGTGCCAGCAGCATTTCGGGGACTAGCCGGGGCAATGAGCAGTTCTTC. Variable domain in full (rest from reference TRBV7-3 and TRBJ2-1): GAGVSQTPSNKVTEKGKYVELRCDPISGHTALYWYRQSLGQGPEFLIYFQGTGAADDSGLPNDRFFAVRPEGSVSTLKIQRTERGDSAVYLCASSISGTSRGNEQFFGPGTRLTVL.

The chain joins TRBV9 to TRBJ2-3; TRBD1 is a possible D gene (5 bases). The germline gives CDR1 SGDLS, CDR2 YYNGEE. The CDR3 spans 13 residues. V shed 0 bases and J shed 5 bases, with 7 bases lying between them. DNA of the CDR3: TGTGCCAGCAGCGTAGTAGGGGAAGATACGCAGTATTTT. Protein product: CASSVVGEDTQYF.

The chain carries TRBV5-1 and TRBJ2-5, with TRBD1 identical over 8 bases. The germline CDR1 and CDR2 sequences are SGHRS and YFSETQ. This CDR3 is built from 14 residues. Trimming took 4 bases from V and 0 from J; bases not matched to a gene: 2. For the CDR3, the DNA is TGCGCCAGCAGCCGACAGGGGTACCAAGAGACCCAGTACTTC. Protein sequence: CASSRQGYQETQYF.

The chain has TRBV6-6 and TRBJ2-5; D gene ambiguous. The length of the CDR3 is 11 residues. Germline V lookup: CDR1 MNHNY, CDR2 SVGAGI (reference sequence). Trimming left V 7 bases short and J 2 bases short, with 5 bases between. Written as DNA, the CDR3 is TGTGCCAGCATGCGGCAAGAGACCCAGTACTTC. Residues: CASMRQETQYF.

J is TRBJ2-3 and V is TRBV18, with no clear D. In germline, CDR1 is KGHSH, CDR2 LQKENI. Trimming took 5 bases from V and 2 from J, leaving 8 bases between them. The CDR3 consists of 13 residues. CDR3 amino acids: CASSSSLTDTQYF. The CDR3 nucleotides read TGTGCCAGCTCATCCTCCCTCACAGATACGCAGTATTTT.

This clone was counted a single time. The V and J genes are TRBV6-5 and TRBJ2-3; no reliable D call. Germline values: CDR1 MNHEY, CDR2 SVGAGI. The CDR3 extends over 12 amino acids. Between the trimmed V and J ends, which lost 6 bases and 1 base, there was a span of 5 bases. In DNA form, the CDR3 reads TGTGCCAGCAGCCGAGGCACAGATACGCAGTATTTT. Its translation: CASSRGTDTQYF.

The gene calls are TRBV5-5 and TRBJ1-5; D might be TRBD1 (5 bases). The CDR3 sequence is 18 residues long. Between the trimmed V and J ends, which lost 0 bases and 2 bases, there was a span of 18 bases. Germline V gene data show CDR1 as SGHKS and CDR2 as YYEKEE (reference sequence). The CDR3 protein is CASSLVEQGANRNQPQHF. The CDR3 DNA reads TGTGCCAGCAGCTTGGTGGAGCAGGGCGCTAATCGCAATCAGCCCCAGCATTTT.

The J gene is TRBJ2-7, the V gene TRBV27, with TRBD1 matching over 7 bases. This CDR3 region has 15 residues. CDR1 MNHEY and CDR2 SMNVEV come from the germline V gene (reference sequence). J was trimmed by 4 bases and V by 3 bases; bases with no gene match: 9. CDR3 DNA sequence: TGTGCCAGCAGTTTTAGTGGGCAGGGGGTATACGAGCAGTACTTC. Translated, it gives CASSFSGQGVYEQYF.

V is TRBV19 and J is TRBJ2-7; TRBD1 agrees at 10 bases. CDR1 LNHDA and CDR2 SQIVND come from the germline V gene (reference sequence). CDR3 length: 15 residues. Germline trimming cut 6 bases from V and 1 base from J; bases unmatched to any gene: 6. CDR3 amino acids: CASRGTGATSYEQYF. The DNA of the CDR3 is TGTGCCAGTAGGGGGACAGGGGCGACATCCTACGAGCAGTACTTC.

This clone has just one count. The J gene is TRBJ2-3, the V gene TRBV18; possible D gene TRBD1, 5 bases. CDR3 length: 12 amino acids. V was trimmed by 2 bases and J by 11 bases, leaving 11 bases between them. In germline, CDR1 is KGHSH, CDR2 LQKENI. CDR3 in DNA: TGTGCCAGCTCACCAATGACAGTCGAGCAGTATTTT. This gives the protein CASSPMTVEQYF.

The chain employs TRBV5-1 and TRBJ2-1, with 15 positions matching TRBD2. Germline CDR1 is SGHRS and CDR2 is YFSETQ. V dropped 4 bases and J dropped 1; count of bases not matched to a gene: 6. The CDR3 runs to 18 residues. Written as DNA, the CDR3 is TGCGCCAGCAGCCCGGGACTAGCGGGGGGATCTTCCTACAATGAGCAGTTCTTC. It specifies CASSPGLAGGSSYNEQFF.

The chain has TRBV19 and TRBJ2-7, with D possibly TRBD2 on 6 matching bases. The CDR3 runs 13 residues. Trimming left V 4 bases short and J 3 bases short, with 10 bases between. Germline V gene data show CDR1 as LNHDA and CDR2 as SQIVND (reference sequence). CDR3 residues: CASSRGVGYEQYF. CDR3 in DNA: TGTGCCAGTAGTAGGGGGGTGGGCTACGAGCAGTACTTC.

This chain's CDR3 is CASSHGLAGGTSTDTQYF. The CDR3 DNA reads TGTGCCAGCAGCCATGGACTAGCGGGGGGGACTAGCACAGATACGCAGTATTTT. The V gene is TRBV21-1, the J gene TRBJ2-3; no check of the table's D call, TRBD2, against the DNA was made. TRBV21-1 has pseudogene status. There are 18 residues in the CDR3.

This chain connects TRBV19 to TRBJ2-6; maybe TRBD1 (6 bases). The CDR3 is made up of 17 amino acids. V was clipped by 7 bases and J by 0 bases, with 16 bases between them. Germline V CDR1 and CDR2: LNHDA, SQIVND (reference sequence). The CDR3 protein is CASKSSGAGSGANVLTF. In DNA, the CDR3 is TGTGCCAGTAAATCTTCAGGGGCTGGCTCTGGGGCCAACGTCCTGACTTTC.

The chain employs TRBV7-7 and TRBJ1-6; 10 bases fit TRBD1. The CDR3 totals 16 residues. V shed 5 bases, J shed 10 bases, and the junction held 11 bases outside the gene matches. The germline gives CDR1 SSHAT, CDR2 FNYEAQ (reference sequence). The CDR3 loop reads CASSRYLPGQGSPLHF. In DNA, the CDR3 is TGTGCCAGCAGCAGATACTTACCGGGACAGGGGTCACCCCTCCACTTT. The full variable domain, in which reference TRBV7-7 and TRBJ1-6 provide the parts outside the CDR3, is GAGVSQSPRYKVTKRGQDVTLRCDPISSHATLYWYQQALGQGPEFLTYFNYEAQPDKSGLPSDRFSAERPEGSISTLTIQRTEQRDSAMYRCASSRYLPGQGSPLHFGNGTRLTVT.